The sequence of this T cell receptor beta chain was determined in a study of OX40 agonist ivuxolimab in advanced cancers. About the study: A diagnosis of hepatocellular carcinoma, melanoma, renal cell or head and neck cancer was present in dose-escalation patients. Antecedent anti-PD-1, anti-PD-L1 or anti-CTLA-4 therapy was permissible, with around 40% having received some.

Deletions cut 7 bases from V and 8 bases from J, with 14 bases between. The CDR3 covers 12 residues. Germline V gene lookup returns CDR1 MDHEN and CDR2 SYDVKM. Study conclusions and caveats: Near-lowest levels of clonal expansion characterized partial responders at 0.1-3.0 mg/kg. Averaged across samples, CD8+ T cells carried more expanded clones than CD4+ did.

This clone occurred once. Its antigen is undetermined. The data were produced by immunoSEQ multiplex PCR, yet TCRdb's version contains in-frame clones alone and is incomplete. In the table there are roughly 36,000 clones, around four fifths of which are singletons. The receptor comes from an adult with an advanced solid tumor such as melanoma, head and neck, liver or kidney cancer. This specimen was CD4+ or CD8+ T cells sorted from blood, taken in a trial of the OX40 agonist ivuxolimab. The chain joins TRBV28 to TRBJ1-2, with D perhaps TRBD1 (6 bases). This CDR3 reads CASTTGQPGYTF. As DNA, the CDR3 is TGTGCCAGCACTACAGGACAGCCGGGCTACACCTTC.